This T cell receptor (beta chain) was sequenced in a study of blood T cell dynamics during melanoma immunotherapy. Study context: First-line therapy was either pembrolizumab or nivolumab with ipilimumab for metastatic melanoma. Findings and limits, study-wide: It remained unknown if the driving T cell clones were melanoma-specific.

The repertoire was sequenced with immunoSEQ multiplex PCR; TCRdb's copy has only in-frame clones and lacks some. The sample gives some 11,000 clones, roughly 83% of which show up once; about 19% is in the top ten. Comments on this clone: The antigen remains undetermined.

V was shortened by 1 base and J by 10 bases, with 14 bases between the two germline ends. The CDR3 extends over 14 amino acids. From germline, CDR1 is MNHNS and CDR2 SASEGT. Time point given: pre-treatment baseline. Response was assessed by RECIST 1.1 at 12 weeks, except two rapid progressors. Patients with prior systemic cancer treatment, concomitant immunosuppressants, or other active malignancies were excluded. V usage is TRBV6-1 and J usage is TRBJ1-5, with D perhaps matching TRBD1 (5 bases). This sequence originates from a human donor with melanoma. The sequencing here drew on blood, taken from a patient treated with checkpoint blockade. DNA of the CDR3: TGTGCCAGCAGTGAAGACGGGGGGTCGGGACCCCAGCATTTT. It specifies CASSEDGGSGPQHF.